This TCR beta chain appears in the sequencing data of a study of T cells in Graves' hyperthyroidism and ophthalmopathy. About the research overall: Blood was drawn when the patient was first diagnosed and still untreated.

What was amplified from RNA transcripts were TCR beta CDR3 regions. An initial round of RT-PCR targeting the TCR CDR3 relied on the HTBI primer set. Each CDR3 protein is one row after TCRdb ran MiXCR on the multiplex PCR reads. The repertoire holds some 490,000 distinct CDR3 sequences, about 16% seen once, with approximately 32% in the top ten. The junction had 6 bases not matched to a gene; V was cut back by 5 bases and J by 4 bases. This CDR3 is 13 amino acids long. Germline CDR1 is SQVTM and CDR2 is ANQGSEA. This clonotype came up a few times. This chain links TRBV29-1 with TRBJ1-2; TRBD1 agrees at 8 bases. Sequences were obtained from blood. This sequence originates from a woman aged 25 to 45 with Graves' ophthalmopathy. The CDR3 spells CSVRQDRAYGYTF. The DNA for the CDR3 is TGCAGCGTTCGTCAGGACAGGGCCTATGGCTACACCTTC.